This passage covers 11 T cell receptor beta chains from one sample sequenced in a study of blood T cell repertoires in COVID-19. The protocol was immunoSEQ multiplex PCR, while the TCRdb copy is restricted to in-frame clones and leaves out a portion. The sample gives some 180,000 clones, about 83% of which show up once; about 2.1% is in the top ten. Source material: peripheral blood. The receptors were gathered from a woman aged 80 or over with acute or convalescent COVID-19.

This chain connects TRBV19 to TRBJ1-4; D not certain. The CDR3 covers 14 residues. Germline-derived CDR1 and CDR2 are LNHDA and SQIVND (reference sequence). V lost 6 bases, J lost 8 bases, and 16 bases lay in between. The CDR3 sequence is CASRSEVFPEKLFF. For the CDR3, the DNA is TGTGCCAGTAGATCGGAGGTTTTCCCCGAAAAACTGTTTTTT.

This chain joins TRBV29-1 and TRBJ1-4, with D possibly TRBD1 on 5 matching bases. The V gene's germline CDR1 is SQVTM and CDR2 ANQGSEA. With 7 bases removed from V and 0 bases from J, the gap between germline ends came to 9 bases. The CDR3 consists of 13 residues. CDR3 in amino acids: CSAGGATNEKLFF. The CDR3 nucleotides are TGCAGCGCCGGGGGTGCAACTAATGAAAAACTGTTTTTT.

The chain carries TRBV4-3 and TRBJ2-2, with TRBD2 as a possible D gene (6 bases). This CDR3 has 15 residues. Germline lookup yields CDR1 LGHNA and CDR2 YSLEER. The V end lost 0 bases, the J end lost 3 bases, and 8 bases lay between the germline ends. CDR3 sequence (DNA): TGCGCCAGCAGCCAAGAGTCGGGAGACACCGGGGAGCTGTTTTTT. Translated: CASSQESGDTGELFF.

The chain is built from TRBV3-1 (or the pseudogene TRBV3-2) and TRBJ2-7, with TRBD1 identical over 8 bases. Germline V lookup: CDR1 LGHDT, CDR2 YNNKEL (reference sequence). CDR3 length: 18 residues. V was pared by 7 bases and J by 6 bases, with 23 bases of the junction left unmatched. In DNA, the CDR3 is TGTGCCAGCACCCTAAGGCCCCGGGACAGGTCAAACCCGGGCGAGCAGTACTTC. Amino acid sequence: CASTLRPRDRSNPGEQYF.

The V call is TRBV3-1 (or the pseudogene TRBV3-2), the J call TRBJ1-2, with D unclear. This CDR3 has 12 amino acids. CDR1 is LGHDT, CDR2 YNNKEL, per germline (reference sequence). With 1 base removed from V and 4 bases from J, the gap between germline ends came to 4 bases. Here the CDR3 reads CASSQGGYGYTF. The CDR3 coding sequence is TGTGCCAGCAGCCAAGGCGGCTATGGCTACACCTTC.

This CDR3 is CASSVGTGWDIQYF. DNA of the CDR3: TGCGCCAGCAGCGTGGGGACAGGCTGGGACATTCAGTACTTC. The chain links TRBV5-1 to TRBJ2-4; 8 bases match TRBD1. V lost 4 bases, J lost 8 bases, and 8 bases stayed unmatched. CDR1 SGHRS and CDR2 YFSETQ come from the germline V gene. CDR3 length: 14 residues.

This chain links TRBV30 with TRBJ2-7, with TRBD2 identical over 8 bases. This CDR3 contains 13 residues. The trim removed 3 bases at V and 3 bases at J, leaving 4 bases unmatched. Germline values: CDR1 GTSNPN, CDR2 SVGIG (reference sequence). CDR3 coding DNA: TGTGCCTGGAGCGTCGGGGGGGTCTACGAGCAGTACTTC. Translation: CAWSVGGVYEQYF. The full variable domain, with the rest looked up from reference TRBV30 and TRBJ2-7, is SQTIHQWPATLVQPVGSPLSLECTVEGTSNPNLYWYRQAAGRGLQLLFYSVGIGQISSEVPQNLSASRPQDRQFILSSKKLLLSDSGFYLCAWSVGGVYEQYFGPGTRLTVT.

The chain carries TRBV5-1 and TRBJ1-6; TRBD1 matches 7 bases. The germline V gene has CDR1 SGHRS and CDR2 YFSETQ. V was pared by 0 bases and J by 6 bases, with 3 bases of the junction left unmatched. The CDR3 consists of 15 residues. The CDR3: CASSLGQGSNSPLHF. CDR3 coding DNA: TGCGCCAGCAGCTTGGGACAGGGTAGTAATTCACCCCTCCACTTT.

The CDR3 DNA follows: TGTGCCAGCAGCGGACTAGCGGGAGGCGATGAGCAGTTCTTC. It translates to CASSGLAGGDEQFF. This chain connects TRBV25-1 to TRBJ2-1; 14 bases are shared with TRBD2. V lost 6 bases, J lost 8 bases, and 3 bases stayed unmatched. The CDR3 spans 14 residues. CDR1 MGHDK and CDR2 SYGVNS come from the germline V gene.

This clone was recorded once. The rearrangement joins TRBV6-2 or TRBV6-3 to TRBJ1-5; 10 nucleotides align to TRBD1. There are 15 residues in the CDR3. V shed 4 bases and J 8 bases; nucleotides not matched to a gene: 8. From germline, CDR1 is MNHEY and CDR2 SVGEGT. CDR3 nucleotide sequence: TGTGCCAGCAGTTTCGGGACAGGGGCAATCGAGCCCCAGCATTTT. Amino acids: CASSFGTGAIEPQHF.

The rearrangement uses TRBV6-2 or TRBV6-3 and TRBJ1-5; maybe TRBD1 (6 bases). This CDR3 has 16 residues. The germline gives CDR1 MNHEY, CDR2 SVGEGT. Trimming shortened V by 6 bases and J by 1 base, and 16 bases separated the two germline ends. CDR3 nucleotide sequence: TGTGCCAGCAGCACCCGGGGGGCGGGCAGCAATCAGCCCCAGCATTTT. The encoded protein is CASSTRGAGSNQPQHF.